This paragraph reports one T cell receptor beta chain. The target antigen is unknown. This sample is drawn from a study of chemoradiotherapy in HPV16-positive cancers. Overall study: Candidate HPV-specific clones and shared TCR motifs came from a couple of HPV16-positive patients. Study findings and constraints: Functional assays defining HPV-specific T cells used only two HPV16-positive patients. In HPV16-positive patients, HPV-responsive T-cell expansion tracked better recurrence-free survival. During treatment, candidate HPV-specific clones and E7-related motifs expanded in tumor.

CDR1 is SGDLS, CDR2 YYNGEE, per germline. The V gene lost 2 bases and the J gene lost 3 bases, with 14 bases spanning the gap. The CDR3 sequence is 15 residues long. Some clones are missing from TCRdb's copy, which holds only in-frame ones; the method was immunoSEQ multiplex PCR. The table has 45,000 to 60,000 clones, over 85% seen once. This clonotype was obtained from a human donor with HPV-associated anogenital cancer. Sequenced material: blood, taken from a patient who underwent chemoradiotherapy. The chain has TRBV9 and TRBJ2-5; no definite D call. CDR3 nucleotide sequence: TGTGCCAGCAGCGTCCACGATGGGGAAGAAGAGACCCAGTACTTC. Encoded protein: CASSVHDGEEETQYF. Drawing the rest from reference TRBV9 and TRBJ2-5, the complete variable domain is DSGVTQTPKHLITATGQRVTLRCSPRSGDLSVYWYQQSLDQGLQFLIQYYNGEERAKGNILERFSAQQFPDLHSELNLSSLELGDSALYFCASSVHDGEEETQYFGPGTRLLVL.